Each of the 19 T cell receptor beta chains below was sequenced from the same sample in a study of response to subunit inactivated influenza vaccine (dated by TCRdb to the late 2010s). Receptors were amplified or captured by RT-PCR. TCRdb shows the sequencer as Illumina HiSeq 2500. TCRdb cleaned the public reads at Q25 with fastp, built clones with MiXCR and kept in-frame beta chains. Identical CDR3 protein sequences are pooled into one entry, listed with their most common genes and DNA. This sample lists more than 450,000 distinct CDR3 sequences; roughly 12% were detected once. The top ten clones comprise roughly 10% of the sample. This sample comprised PBMCs from blood, obtained on the day of vaccination. The receptors come from a man in his fifties or sixties who received an inactivated influenza vaccine. Donor details come from another sample of the same person, matched by shared clones.

This sequence joins TRBV4-2 and TRBJ2-7, with TRBD1 matching 7 bases. Germline V gives CDR1 LGHNA, CDR2 YNFKEQ. CDR3 length: 16 residues. J was trimmed by 2 bases and V by 1 base; bases with no gene match: 8. The DNA for the CDR3 is TGTGCCAGCAGCCAAGGGGTTGAGGGGGCGACCTACGAGCAGTACTTC. Protein: CASSQGVEGATYEQYF.

Many counts were recorded for this clonotype. The chain combines TRBV28 with TRBJ2-7; D not certain. The CDR3 is 14 amino acids. Between the trimmed V and J ends, which lost 3 bases and 4 bases, there was a span of 13 bases. Germline loops: CDR1 MDHEN, CDR2 SYDVKM. CDR3 coding DNA: TGTGCCAGCAGTTTGGGCCCCGTTTCATACGAGCAGTACTTC. Residues: CASSLGPVSYEQYF.

The chain joins TRBV9 to TRBJ2-7; D is unresolved. The CDR3 spans 14 residues. V was trimmed by 0 bases and J by 6 bases, leaving 13 bases between them. Germline CDR1 SGDLS, CDR2 YYNGEE. This chain's CDR3 is CASSVGEMLSEQYF. The DNA for the CDR3 is TGTGCCAGCAGCGTAGGGGAAATGTTATCCGAGCAGTACTTC.

The CDR3 region has the DNA TGCGCCAGCAGCCGATACCCGATCGGGACAGCAAACAATGAGCAGTTCTTC. It is translated as CASSRYPIGTANNEQFF. This chain connects TRBV4-1 to TRBJ2-1; TRBD1 agrees at 7 bases. J gave up 5 bases and V 4 bases, and 14 bases lay outside the gene matches. Looked up from germline, CDR1 is MGHRA and CDR2 is YSYEKL. CDR3 length equals 17 residues.

CDR3 nucleotide sequence: TGCGCCAGCAGCAAGACAGGGGTAGGGGAGACCCAGTACTTC. It is translated as CASSKTGVGETQYF. V and J are TRBV5-1 and TRBJ2-5; 8 bases align to TRBD1. CDR3 size: 14 residues. CDR1 is SGHRS, CDR2 YFSETQ, per germline. V was pared by 4 bases and J by 5 bases, with 7 bases of the junction left unmatched.

This clonotype was counted ten times or more. V gene TRBV10-1 combines with J gene TRBJ2-3; TRBD2 is a possible D gene (5 bases). Trimming took off 5 bases at V and 0 bases at J, with 12 bases between the two ends. CDR3 size: 15 residues. From germline, CDR1 is WNHNN and CDR2 SYGVQD (reference sequence). CDR3 region: CASSTRRVSTDTQYF. The CDR3 DNA reads TGCGCCAGCAGTACACGGCGGGTTAGCACAGATACGCAGTATTTT.

This clonotype has a single count. V is TRBV4-3 and J is TRBJ1-2, with D unresolved. The germline gives CDR1 LGHNA, CDR2 YSLEER. The CDR3 runs 13 residues. Trimming pared 1 base from V and 8 bases from J, leaving 11 bases between. CDR3 in amino acids: CASSQGRNSGYTF. The CDR3 DNA is TGCGCCAGCAGCCAAGGACGAAACTCGGGCTACACCTTC.

This clonotype was picked up a small number of times. The chain employs TRBV20-1 and TRBJ2-5; 8 nucleotides agree with TRBD1. The trim removed 1 base at V and 5 bases at J, leaving 3 bases unmatched. The CDR3 is 13 residues long. Germline assignment: CDR1 DFQATT and CDR2 SNEGSKA (reference sequence). CDR3: CSARGTGKETQYF. CDR3 DNA sequence: TGCAGTGCTAGAGGGACAGGGAAGGAGACCCAGTACTTC.

CDR3 sequence (DNA): TGCAGTGCTAGCCAGTCCCCTAGCAATCAGCCCCAGCATTTT. This sequence encodes CSASQSPSNQPQHF. This sequence joins TRBV20-1 and TRBJ1-5; no firm D call. V lost 3 bases and J 0 bases, leaving 9 bases between the germline ends. The CDR3 covers 14 residues. The germline V gene encodes CDR1 DFQATT and CDR2 SNEGSKA (reference sequence).

Only a few counts were recorded for this clonotype. The J gene is TRBJ2-7, the V gene TRBV6-2 or TRBV6-3; D gene unclear. CDR1 and CDR2 (germline): MNHEY, SVGEGT. The CDR3 is 13 amino acids. V shed 8 bases and J shed 4 bases, with 15 bases lying between them. The CDR3 region is CASCSPPSYEQYF. CDR3 bases: TGTGCCAGCTGTAGCCCACCAAGTTACGAGCAGTACTTC.

About this clonotype itself: With a much larger clone just one base away, this may be a read error. The rearrangement links TRBV5-1 to TRBJ2-3, with D perhaps matching TRBD1 (6 bases). Germline V gene data show CDR1 as SGHRS and CDR2 as YFSETQ. The CDR3 has 13 amino acids. CDR3 in amino acids: CASSSDRTDTQCF. CDR3 DNA: TGCGCCAGCAGCTCGGACAGAACAGATACGCAGTGTTTT.

This clonotype was counted a few times. This rearrangement joins TRBV5-1 to TRBJ2-7; TRBD2 matches at 11 bases. This CDR3 spans 15 amino acids. CDR1 and CDR2 (germline): SGHRS, YFSETQ. V was clipped by 0 bases and J by 10 bases; unmatched bases: 9. CDR3 loop: CASSLGSLAGGPQYF. The CDR3 nucleotides are TGCGCCAGCAGCTTGGGCAGTCTAGCGGGAGGCCCTCAGTACTTC. Drawing the rest from reference TRBV5-1 and TRBJ2-7, the complete variable domain is KAGVTQTPRYLIKTRGQQVTLSCSPISGHRSVSWYQQTPGQGLQFLFEYFSETQRNKGNFPGRFSGRQFSNSRSEMNVSTLELGDSALYLCASSLGSLAGGPQYFGPGTRLTVT.

The rearrangement links TRBV6-1 to TRBJ2-3; D perhaps matches TRBD2 (6 bases). This CDR3 has 15 residues. Trimming stripped 6 bases from V and 1 base from J, with 14 bases between. Germline V gene sequence: CDR1 MNHNS, CDR2 SASEGT. The CDR3, as DNA: TGTGCCAGCAGACGCCTTAGCGGTGGCACAGATACGCAGTATTTT. Protein sequence: CASRRLSGGTDTQYF.

This clonotype showed up just a few times. The genes are TRBV5-6 and TRBJ2-4, with D perhaps TRBD1 (6 bases). The CDR3 extends over 19 amino acids. V lost 3 bases and J lost 0, with 22 bases in between. Germline CDR1 reads SGHDT; CDR2 reads YYEEEE. In DNA, the CDR3 is TGTGCCAGCAGCTCTCGCGAGACAGGAGTGATTCTAGCCAAAAACATTCAGTACTTC. Its translation: CASSSRETGVILAKNIQYF. The full variable domain, its missing parts supplied by reference TRBV5-6 and TRBJ2-4, is DAGVTQSPTHLIKTRGQQVTLRCSPKSGHDTVSWYQQALGQGPQFIFQYYEEEERQRGNFPDRFSGHQFPNYSSELNVNALLLGDSALYLCASSSRETGVILAKNIQYFGAGTRLSVL.

V and J are TRBV7-2 and TRBJ2-1; 11 nucleotides line up with TRBD2. Germline values: CDR1 SGHTA, CDR2 FQGNSA. Unmatched junction bases numbered 7, after V lost 2 bases and J lost 10 bases. This CDR3 contains 15 residues. The CDR3 DNA is TGTGCCAGCAGCTTACTAGCGGGGGGCCCCTTGGAGCAGTTCTTC. Its protein is CASSLLAGGPLEQFF.

J is TRBJ2-7 and V is TRBV4-2; D is unresolved. The CDR3 contains 14 residues. CDR1 is LGHNA and CDR2 is YNFKEQ in the germline V gene. The V end was cut by 2 bases, the J end by 0 bases, with 8 bases between. Here the CDR3 reads CASSQRTVSYEQYF. The CDR3 DNA follows: TGTGCCAGCAGCCAAAGGACCGTCTCCTACGAGCAGTACTTC.

This clonotype was seen at least ten times. This chain connects TRBV29-1 to TRBJ1-3; the D is unclear. V gave up 6 bases and J gave up 0 bases, with 12 bases separating them. Germline assignment: CDR1 SQVTM and CDR2 ANQGSEA. The CDR3 runs 14 residues. As DNA, the CDR3 is TGCAGCGTCCAAGAGACCTACTCTGGAAACACCATATATTTT. Translation gives CSVQETYSGNTIYF.

This clonotype was seen a handful of times. The V and J genes are TRBV6-1 and TRBJ1-6; D possibly corresponds to TRBD1 (5 bases). V was cut by 6 bases and J by 6 bases, with 15 bases left in between. This CDR3 region has 15 residues. The germline CDR1 and CDR2 sequences are MNHNS and SASEGT. The CDR3 DNA follows: TGTGCCAGCAGCTGGAGGGGCCAAGTTAATTCACCCCTCCACTTT. It encodes CASSWRGQVNSPLHF.

The chain is built from TRBV7-9 and TRBJ1-5; D remains ambiguous. Trimming took 5 bases from V and 10 from J, leaving 15 bases between them. Germline-derived CDR1 and CDR2 are SEHNR and FQNEAQ (reference sequence). The CDR3 has 13 amino acids. CDR3 nucleotides: TGTGCCAGCAGCCAAGGGAGCGGTCCCCCCCAGCATTTT. Its translation is CASSQGSGPPQHF.